Listed below are T cell receptor beta chains from one sample, sequenced in a study of Ad26.COV2.S vaccination and SARS-CoV-2 variants. Libraries were prepared by immunoSEQ multiplex PCR; TCRdb keeps only in-frame clonotypes and omits some of them. The table has approximately 400,000 clones, approximately 85% seen once. The sample here was peripheral blood, taken in a trial of Ad26.COV2.S vaccine versus placebo. The receptor set was obtained from a person aged 18-65 years who received the Ad26.COV2.S COVID-19 vaccine or a placebo. The CDR3 runs from the conserved cysteine through the conserved F or W. A D gene is named only where the DNA matches it firmly. Rows give clone size only sometimes, using once, few, many, or a class for an expanded clone.

>TRBD2|18|TRBV7-2|TRBJ2-3|.
TGTGCCAGCAGCTCCCCCCTCTATGGGACTATCAGCACAGATACGCAGTATTTT
CASSSPLYGTISTDTQYF
>.|16|TRBV7-2|TRBJ2-1|.
TGTGCCAGCAGCTTAGGGCCAACCTACGGGTACAATGAGCAGTTCTTC
CASSLGPTYGYNEQFF
>.|14|TRBV7-2|TRBJ2-7|.
TGTGCCAGCAGTGGGGGATTAAGCACCTACGAGCAGTACTTC
CASSGGLSTYEQYF
>TRBD2|16|TRBV30|TRBJ2-3|.
TGTGCCTGGAGTGTCGGGCAAGCGGGAGGACGAGATACGCAGTATTTT
CAWSVGQAGGRDTQYF
>.|13|TRBV7-8|TRBJ1-2|.
TGTGCCAGCAGCTTACGAATAAGCTATGGCTACACCTTC
CASSLRISYGYTF
>.|16|TRBV11-2|TRBJ1-4|.
TGTGCCAGCAGCTTAAGCTTTAAGTGGGGGGTCGAAAAACTGTTTTTT
CASSLSFKWGVEKLFF
>TRBD1|12|TRBV18|TRBJ1-2|.
TGTGCCAGCTCAAGACAGGGGAATGGCTACACCTTC
CASSRQGNGYTF
>.|14|TRBV10-1|TRBJ1-2|.
TGCGCCAGCAGTGAACGGACCTCTAACTATGGCTACACCTTC
CASSERTSNYGYTF
>.|14|TRBV6-5|TRBJ2-7|.
TGTGCCAGCAGTTACTCCAACGTAGGAGACGAGCAGTACTTC
CASSYSNVGDEQYF
>TRBD1|15|TRBV6-5|TRBJ1-2|.
TGTGCCAGCAGTTACTCGCAGGGGGCGTTTGGTGGCTACACCTTC
CASSYSQGAFGGYTF
>TRBD1|16|TRBV5-5|TRBJ1-2|.
TGTGCCAGCAGCTTAGGGGGCTCGGGACCTTACTATGGCTACACCTTC
CASSLGGSGPYYGYTF
>.|16|TRBV5-1|TRBJ2-5|.
TGCGCCAGCAGCTCATACCCTCCGCGACAGCAAGAGACCCAGTACTTC
CASSSYPPRQQETQYF
>TRBD1|16|TRBV12-5|TRBJ1-1|.
TGTGCTAGTGGTCCGTCCCCTTCACAGGGGCCCACTGAAGCTTTCTTT
CASGPSPSQGPTEAFF
>.|17|TRBV27|TRBJ2-7|.
TGTGCCAGCAGTGCCCCGACGGGGCGGGACTTCTCCTACGAGCAGTACTTC
CASSAPTGRDFSYEQYF
>.|15|TRBV11-2|TRBJ2-2|.
TGTGCCAGCAGCCAACTTTCAGAGAACACCGGGGAGCTGTTTTTT
CASSQLSENTGELFF
>.|13|TRBV10-2|TRBJ2-7|.
TGCGCCAGCAGTTTAGGGAGCTCCTACGAGCAGTACTTC
CASSLGSSYEQYF
>.|15|TRBV2|TRBJ2-1|.
TGTGCCAGCAGACGGGTATTCCTCTCCTACAATGAGCAGTTCTTC
CASRRVFLSYNEQFF
>TRBD1|15|TRBV4-1|TRBJ2-1|.
TGCGCCAGCGGTGCGACAGGGAGCTCCTACAATGAGCAGTTCTTC
CASGATGSSYNEQFF
>.|13|TRBV7-2|TRBJ2-7|.
TGTGCCAGCAGCTTAGCGGGGATCTACGAGCAGTACTTC
CASSLAGIYEQYF
>.|14|TRBV7-2|TRBJ2-3|once
TGTGCCAGCAGCTGGGCAGGCCGAGCAGATACGCAGTATTTT
CASSWAGRADTQYF
>.|14|TRBV19|TRBJ2-1|.
TGTGCCAGTAGTATTTCGGACTTTTACAATGAGCAGTTCTTC
CASSISDFYNEQFF
>TRBD1|12|TRBV28|TRBJ2-1|.
TGTGCCAGCAGTTCCCCAGGGGGTCTTGAGTTCTTC
CASSSPGGLEFF
>.|13|TRBV6-2/TRBV6-3|TRBJ1-2|.
TGTGCCAGCAGTTACCTGACTAACTATGGCTACACCTTC
CASSYLTNYGYTF
>.|14|TRBV7-8|TRBJ2-1|few
TGTGCCAGCAGCGCCCGGTTTTCGAGCAATGAGCAGTTCTTC
CASSARFSSNEQFF
>TRBD2|10|TRBV29-1|TRBJ2-1|.
TGTCTAGCGGGGGACAATGAGCAGTTCTTC
CLAGDNEQFF
>TRBD1|17|TRBV5-1|TRBJ1-3|.
TGCGCCAGCAGCTTGCGAGGACAGGGGGCTGATGGAAACACCATATATTTT
CASSLRGQGADGNTIYF
>.|14|TRBV25-1|TRBJ1-6|.
TGTGCCACAAAGGGGGTCGGAGGCAATTCACCCCTCCACTTT
CATKGVGGNSPLHF
>.|11|TRBV27|TRBJ1-1|.
TGTGCCAGCAAGGGCGGGACTGAAGCTTTCTTT
CASKGGTEAFF
>TRBD2|15|TRBV4-3|TRBJ2-3|.
TGCGCCAGCAGTGCGGCGGGAGTTTGGACAGATACGCAGTATTTT
CASSAAGVWTDTQYF
>TRBD2|14|TRBV10-2|TRBJ2-1|once
TGCGCCAGCACCCGACTAGCGGGACTCAATGAGCAGTTCTTC
CASTRLAGLNEQFF
>.|12|TRBV12-3/TRBV12-4|TRBJ2-1|.
TGTGCCAGCAGTTTACAGCCCAATGAGCAGTTCTTC
CASSLQPNEQFF
>.|16|TRBV7-2|TRBJ2-6|.
TGTGCCAGCAGCCGCTACCTAGCATCTGGGGCCAACGTCCTGACTTTC
CASSRYLASGANVLTF
>TRBD1|16|TRBV28|TRBJ2-7|.
TGTGCCAGCACACAGGGTGGGACAGGGGCGTTCTACGAGCAGTACTTC
CASTQGGTGAFYEQYF
>TRBD2|16|TRBV7-9|TRBJ2-5|.
TGTGCCAGCAGCTTACCACTAGCGGGAGGAGGAGAGACCCAGTACTTC
CASSLPLAGGGETQYF
>.|13|TRBV7-9|TRBJ1-5|.
TGTGCCCCCCGGGCCAGGGACCATCAGCCCCAGCATTTT
CAPRARDHQPQHF
>TRBD1|16|TRBV3-1/TRBV3-2|TRBJ2-2|.
TGTGCCAGCAGCCAAGGGGACAGGAGGAACACCGGGGAGCTGTTTTTT
CASSQGDRRNTGELFF
>.|16|TRBV19|TRBJ2-4|once
TGTGCCAGTAGTGATTTGGGGGCCTCCCCTCGGGACATTCAGTACTTC
CASSDLGASPRDIQYF
>.|14|TRBV5-8|TRBJ1-5|.
TGTGCCAGCAGCTTGGGATCAAGCAATCAGCCCCAGCATTTT
CASSLGSSNQPQHF
>TRBD1|15|TRBV7-9|TRBJ1-2|.
TGTGCCAGCAGCCCGGGGGACAGGGGTAATTATGGCTACACCTTC
CASSPGDRGNYGYTF
>.|17|TRBV19|TRBJ1-5|.
TGTGCCAGTCTCTCTCGGGTTGGAGGATATAGCAATCAGCCCCAGCATTTT
CASLSRVGGYSNQPQHF
>.|13|TRBV6-5|TRBJ2-1|.
TGTGCCAGCAGCTCGAGTGGTGGAAATGAGCAGTTCTTC
CASSSSGGNEQFF
>TRBD2|16|TRBV5-4|TRBJ2-1|.
TGTGCCAGCAGCTCCCTGGGACTAGCCTCCTACAATGAGCAGTTCTTC
CASSSLGLASYNEQFF
>TRBD1|18|TRBV7-2|TRBJ2-2|few
TGTGCCAGCAGCTTACTGGCAGGGGGCCCGAGACGGTCCGGGGAGCTGTTTTTT
CASSLLAGGPRRSGELFF
>.|16|TRBV14|TRBJ1-1|.
TGTGCCAGCAGCCAAGAGGTACACTGGTTGAACACTGAAGCTTTCTTT
CASSQEVHWLNTEAFF
>TRBD2|21|TRBV6-8|TRBJ2-7|.
TGTGCCAGCAGTCCCGCGCGGGGGGGAGCGGGAAAGACAACCCGATCCTACGAGCAGTACTTC
CASSPARGGAGKTTRSYEQYF
>.|15|TRBV7-6|TRBJ2-6|.
TGTGCCAGCAGCTTAACAGGGATGGGGGCCAACGTCCTGACTTTC
CASSLTGMGANVLTF
>TRBD1|14|TRBV3-1/TRBV3-2|TRBJ1-2|.
TGTGCCAGCAGCCAAGAACAGGGGGACTATGGCTACACCTTC
CASSQEQGDYGYTF